The next 14 T cell receptor beta chains were all read from a single sample in a study of identical twins. TCRdb fed the 5' RACE reads into MiXCR, producing one record per CDR3 protein. The sample includes around 500,000 distinct CDR3 sequences, 14% of them seen just once. The sample also formed part of further work on yellow fever vaccine responses in identical twins.

The sequenced material came from CD4+ T cells sorted from blood. Every receptor here comes from a woman younger than 35 in good health.

This clonotype occurred a few times. The chain carries TRBV6-1 and TRBJ1-1; TRBD1 aligns across 8 bases. The length of the CDR3 is 13 residues. CDR1 MNHNS and CDR2 SASEGT come from the germline V gene. Trimming removed 6 bases from V and 4 bases from J; junction bases left unmatched: 4. The CDR3 loop is CASRTGVRTEAFF. The CDR3 DNA reads as TGTGCCAGCAGGACAGGGGTACGCACTGAAGCTTTCTTT.

This clonotype has a handful of counts. The rearrangement uses TRBV20-1 and TRBJ2-7; TRBD1 is a possible D gene (5 bases). CDR1 and CDR2 from the germline V gene are DFQATT and SNEGSKA (reference sequence). The CDR3 runs 12 residues. Trimming removed 7 bases from V and 2 bases from J, with 12 bases in between. As DNA, the CDR3 is TGCAGTGTCAGGGAAGGGGCCTACGAGCAGTACTTC. Protein product: CSVREGAYEQYF.

This clonotype came up a few times. The V and J genes are TRBV9 and TRBJ2-7; 7 nucleotides agree with TRBD2. The CDR3 consists of 17 residues. Looked up from germline, CDR1 is SGDLS and CDR2 is YYNGEE. J gave up 1 base and V 0 bases, and 10 bases lay outside the gene matches. The CDR3 DNA is TGTGCCAGCAGCGTAGGTGGGGGACTATCGCAGTCCTACGAGCAGTACTTC. Amino acids: CASSVGGGLSQSYEQYF.

The chain is built from TRBV28 and TRBJ1-6, with 10 nucleotides matching TRBD1. The CDR3 spans 15 residues. Trimming took 3 bases from V and 9 from J; bases not matched to a gene: 5. Germline CDR1 and CDR2: MDHEN and SYDVKM. In nucleotides, the CDR3 is TGTGCCAGCAGTTTCCCCGGGACAGGGGTTTCACCCCTCCACTTT. Translating it yields CASSFPGTGVSPLHF.

In the case of this clonotype: A much larger clone is a single base away; this may be a read error. V is TRBV6-1 and J is TRBJ2-2; D uncertain. CDR3 length equals 14 residues. Germline CDR1 reads MNHNS; CDR2 reads SASEGT. Trimming removed 6 bases from V and 4 bases from J, with 12 bases in between. The CDR3 coding sequence is TGTGCCAGCAGGACTGGCCCTTCCACCGGGGAGCTGTTTTTT. It translates to CASRTGPSTGELFF.

This clonotype was seen a handful of times. The chain recombines TRBV6-1 with TRBJ2-1; D unresolved. This CDR3 has 12 amino acids. Germline CDR1 and CDR2: MNHNS and SASEGT. V gave up 2 bases and J gave up 15 bases, with 14 bases separating them. CDR3 loop: CASSETTLSPFF. The DNA for the CDR3 is TGTGCCAGCAGTGAAACTACCCTGAGCCCGTTCTTC.

This clonotype was observed a handful of times. The J gene is TRBJ2-3, the V gene TRBV6-4, with 10 bases aligning to TRBD1. Germline V gives CDR1 MRHNA, CDR2 SNTAGT. The CDR3 runs to 13 residues. The trim removed 6 bases at V and 7 bases at J, leaving 4 bases unmatched. This CDR3 is CASRGTGENTQYF. CDR3 DNA sequence: TGTGCCAGCAGAGGGACAGGGGAAAATACGCAGTATTTT.

The chain uses TRBV3-1 and TRBJ1-6, with D possibly TRBD1 on 6 matching bases. Trimming took off 0 bases at V and 5 bases at J, with 11 bases between the two ends. The CDR3 length is 16 residues. From germline, CDR1 is LGHDT and CDR2 YNNKEL (reference sequence). In DNA form, the CDR3 reads TGTGCCAGCAGCCAAGATGCCCGACAGGATAATTCACCCCTCCACTTT. This translates into CASSQDARQDNSPLHF. Using reference TRBV3-1 and TRBJ1-6 for the parts outside the CDR3, the full variable domain is DTAVSQTPKYLVTQMGNDKSIKCEQNLGHDTMYWYKQDSKKFLKIMFSYNNKELIINETVPNRFSPKSPDKAHLNLHINSLELGDSAVYFCASSQDARQDNSPLHFGNGTRLTVT.

J is TRBJ2-5 and V is TRBV4-2; a weak D match, TRBD2 (5 bases). The V gene lost 0 bases and the J gene lost 1 base, with 12 bases spanning the gap. Germline V gene lookup returns CDR1 LGHNA and CDR2 YNFKEQ. This CDR3 region has 16 residues. In nucleotides, the CDR3 is TGTGCCAGCAGCCAAGAATCTAGCAGGCTCCAAGAGACCCAGTACTTC. Protein: CASSQESSRLQETQYF.

J is TRBJ2-1 and V is TRBV6-5, with TRBD2 as a possible D gene (6 bases). The CDR3 runs 15 residues. The V end was cut by 5 bases, the J end by 5 bases, with 16 bases between. The germline gives CDR1 MNHEY, CDR2 SVGAGI. CDR3 residues: CASSNRRAIDNEQFF. The CDR3 coding sequence is TGTGCCAGCAGTAACCGGAGGGCCATCGACAATGAGCAGTTCTTC.

This clonotype turned up a few times. V is TRBV6-5 and J is TRBJ2-4; TRBD1 agrees at 7 bases. The CDR3 consists of 12 residues. Germline CDR1 reads MNHEY; CDR2 reads SVGAGI. V trimming: 7 bases; J trimming: 8 bases; junction bases outside the gene matches: 5. DNA for the CDR3: TGTGCCAGCATCTCACAGGGGCACATTCAGTACTTC. It is translated as CASISQGHIQYF.

This clonotype was counted only a few times. The chain uses TRBV3-1 and TRBJ2-3; maybe TRBD2 (5 bases). V was pared by 4 bases and J by 2 bases, with 16 bases between. The CDR3 has 16 amino acids. CDR1 is LGHDT, CDR2 YNNKEL, per germline (reference sequence). The CDR3 DNA sequence: TGTGCCAGCAGCCGGAGAGGGTTTTCTAACACAGATACGCAGTATTTT. Its protein product is CASSRRGFSNTDTQYF.

In its sample, this clonotype was seen a few times. V is TRBV7-2 and J is TRBJ2-2; no definite D call. The CDR3 totals 15 residues. Germline V lookup: CDR1 SGHTA, CDR2 FQGNSA. The V and J ends lost 6 bases and 4 bases respectively, with 15 bases between them. The CDR3 sequence: CASSKFGFTTGELFF. CDR3 coding DNA: TGTGCCAGCAGTAAATTCGGGTTTACCACCGGGGAGCTGTTTTTT.

The chain combines TRBV25-1 with TRBJ2-2; 7 nucleotides align to TRBD1. CDR1 MGHDK and CDR2 SYGVNS come from the germline V gene. The CDR3 consists of 15 residues. CDR3 nucleotide sequence: TGTGCTACGAAACCGACAGGGACGAACACCGGGGAGCTGTTTTTT. It specifies CATKPTGTNTGELFF.